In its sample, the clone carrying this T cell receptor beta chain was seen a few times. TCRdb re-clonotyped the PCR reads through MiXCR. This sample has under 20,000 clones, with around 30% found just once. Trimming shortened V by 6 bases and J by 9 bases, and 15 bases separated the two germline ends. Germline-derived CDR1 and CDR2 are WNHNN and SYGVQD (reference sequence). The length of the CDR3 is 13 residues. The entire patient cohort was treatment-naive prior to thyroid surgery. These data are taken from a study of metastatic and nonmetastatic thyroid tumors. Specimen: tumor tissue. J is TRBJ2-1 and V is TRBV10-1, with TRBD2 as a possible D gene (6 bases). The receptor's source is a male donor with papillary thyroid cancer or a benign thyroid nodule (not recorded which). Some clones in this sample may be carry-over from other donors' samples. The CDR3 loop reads CASSQTRSGEQFF. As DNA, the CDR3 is TGCGCCAGCAGCCAGACTAGATCGGGTGAGCAGTTCTTC.